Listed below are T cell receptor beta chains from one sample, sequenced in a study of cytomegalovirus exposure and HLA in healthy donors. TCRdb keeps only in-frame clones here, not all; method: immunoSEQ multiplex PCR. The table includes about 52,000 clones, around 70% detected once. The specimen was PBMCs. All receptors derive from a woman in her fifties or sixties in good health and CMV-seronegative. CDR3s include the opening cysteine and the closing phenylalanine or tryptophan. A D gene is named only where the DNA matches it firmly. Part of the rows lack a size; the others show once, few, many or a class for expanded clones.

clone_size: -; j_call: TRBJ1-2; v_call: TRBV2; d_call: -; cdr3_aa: CASRYEEGYTF; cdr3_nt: TGTGCCAGCAGGTATGAGGAGGGCTACACCTTC
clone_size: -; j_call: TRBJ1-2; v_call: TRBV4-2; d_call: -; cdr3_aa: CASSPGAGNSYGYTF; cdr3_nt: TGTGCCAGCAGCCCAGGAGCAGGGAACTCCTATGGCTACACCTTC
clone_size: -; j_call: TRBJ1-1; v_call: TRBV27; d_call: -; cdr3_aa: CASSLEGNTEAFF; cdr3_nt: TGTGCCAGCAGTTTAGAGGGGAACACTGAAGCTTTCTTT
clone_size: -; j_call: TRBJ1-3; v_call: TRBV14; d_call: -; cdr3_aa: CASRRSVSGNTIYF; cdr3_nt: TGTGCCAGCAGGAGATCTGTCTCTGGAAACACCATATATTTT
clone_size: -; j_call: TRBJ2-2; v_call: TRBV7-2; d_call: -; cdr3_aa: CASSLVQEGELFF; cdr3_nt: TGTGCCAGCAGCTTAGTACAGGAAGGGGAGCTGTTTTTT
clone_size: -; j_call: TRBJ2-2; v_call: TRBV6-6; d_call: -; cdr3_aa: CASTSYWEDTGELFF; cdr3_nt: TGTGCCAGCACAAGTTATTGGGAGGACACCGGGGAGCTGTTTTTT
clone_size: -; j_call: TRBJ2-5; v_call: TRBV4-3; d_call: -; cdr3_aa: CASSQDVSQETQYF; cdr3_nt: TGCGCCAGCAGCCAAGATGTCAGTCAAGAGACCCAGTACTTC
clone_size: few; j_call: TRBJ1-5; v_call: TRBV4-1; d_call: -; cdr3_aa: CASSQAGLPAQPQHF; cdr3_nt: TGCGCCAGCAGCCAAGCAGGACTCCCCGCTCAGCCCCAGCATTTT
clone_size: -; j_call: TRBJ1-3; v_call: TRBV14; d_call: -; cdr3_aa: CASSPRTVNSGNTIYF; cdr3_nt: TGTGCCAGCAGCCCCCGGACAGTGAACTCTGGAAACACCATATATTTT
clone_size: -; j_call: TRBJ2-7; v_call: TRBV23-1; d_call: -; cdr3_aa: CASSQSEGLYEQYF; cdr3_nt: TGCGCCAGCAGTCAATCGGAGGGACTCTACGAGCAGTACTTC
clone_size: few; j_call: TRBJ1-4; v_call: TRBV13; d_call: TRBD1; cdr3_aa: CASSLNGRGLGEKLFF; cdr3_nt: TGTGCCAGCAGCTTAAATGGCAGGGGGCTTGGTGAAAAACTGTTTTTT
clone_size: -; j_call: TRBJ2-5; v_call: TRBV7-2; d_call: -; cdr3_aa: CASSAGTPKETQYF; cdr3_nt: TGTGCCAGCAGCGCCGGGACACCTAAAGAGACCCAGTACTTC
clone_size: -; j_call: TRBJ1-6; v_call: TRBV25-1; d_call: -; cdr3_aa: CASSEYNSPNNSPLHF; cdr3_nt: TGTGCCAGCAGTGAATACAACTCCCCCAATAATTCACCCCTCCACTTT
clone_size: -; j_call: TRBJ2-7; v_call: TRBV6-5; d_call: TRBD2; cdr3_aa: CASLGTSGSYEQYF; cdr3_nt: TGTGCCAGTTTGGGAACTAGCGGTTCCTACGAGCAGTACTTC
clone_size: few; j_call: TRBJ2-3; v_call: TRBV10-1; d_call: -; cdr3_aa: CASSEGVAGPQYF; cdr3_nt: TGCGCCAGCAGTGAAGGGGTTGCGGGACCGCAGTATTTT
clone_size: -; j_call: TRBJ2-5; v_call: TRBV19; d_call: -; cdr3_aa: CASFRGWETQYF; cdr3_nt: TGTGCCAGTTTCCGGGGTTGGGAGACCCAGTACTTC
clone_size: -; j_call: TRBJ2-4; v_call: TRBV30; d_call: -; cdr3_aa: CAWNREKNIQYF; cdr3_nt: TGTGCCTGGAATAGAGAGAAAAACATTCAGTACTTC
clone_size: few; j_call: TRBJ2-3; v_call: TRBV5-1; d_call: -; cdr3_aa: CASSLGGQTRDTQYF; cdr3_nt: TGCGCCAGCAGCTTGGGGGGACAGACTAGAGATACGCAGTATTTT
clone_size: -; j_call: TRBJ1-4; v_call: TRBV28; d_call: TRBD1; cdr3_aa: CASSQWTGDNEKLFF; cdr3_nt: TGTGCCAGCAGCCAGTGGACAGGAGATAATGAAAAACTGTTTTTT
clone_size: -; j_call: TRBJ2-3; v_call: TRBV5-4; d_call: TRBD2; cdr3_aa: CASSLAGLAGGDTQYF; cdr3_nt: TGTGCCAGCAGCTTGGCAGGACTAGCGGGAGGAGATACGCAGTATTTT
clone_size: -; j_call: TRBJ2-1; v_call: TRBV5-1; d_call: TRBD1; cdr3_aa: CASSPAGGIYNEQFF; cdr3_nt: TGCGCCAGCAGCCCGGCAGGGGGCATCTACAATGAGCAGTTCTTC
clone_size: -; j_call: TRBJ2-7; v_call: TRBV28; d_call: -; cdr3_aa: CASRGVNYEQYF; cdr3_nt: TGTGCCAGCAGAGGGGTCAACTACGAGCAGTACTTC
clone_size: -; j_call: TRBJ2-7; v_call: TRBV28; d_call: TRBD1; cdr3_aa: CASSPPGQGRNEQYF; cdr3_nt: TGTGCCAGCAGTCCTCCGGGACAGGGGCGCAACGAGCAGTACTTC
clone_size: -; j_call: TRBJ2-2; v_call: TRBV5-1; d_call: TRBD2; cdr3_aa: CASSFISGRNTGELFF; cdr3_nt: TGCGCCAGCAGCTTTATTAGCGGGCGTAACACCGGGGAGCTGTTTTTT
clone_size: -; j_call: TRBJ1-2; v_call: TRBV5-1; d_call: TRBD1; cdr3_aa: CASSNQGALSGYTF; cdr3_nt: TGCGCCAGCAGCAACCAGGGGGCGCTTAGTGGCTACACCTTC